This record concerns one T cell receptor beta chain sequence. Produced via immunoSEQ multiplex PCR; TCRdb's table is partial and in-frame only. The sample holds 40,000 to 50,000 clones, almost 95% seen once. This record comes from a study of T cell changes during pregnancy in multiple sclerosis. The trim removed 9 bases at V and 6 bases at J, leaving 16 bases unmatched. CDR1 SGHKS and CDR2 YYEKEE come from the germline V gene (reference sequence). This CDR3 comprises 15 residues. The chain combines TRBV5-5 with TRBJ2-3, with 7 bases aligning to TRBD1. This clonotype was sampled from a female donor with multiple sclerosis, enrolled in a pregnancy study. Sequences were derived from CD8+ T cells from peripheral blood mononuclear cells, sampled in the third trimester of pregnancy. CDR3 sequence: CATMYRDSPLDTQYF. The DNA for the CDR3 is TGTGCCACGATGTACCGGGACAGTCCTTTGGATACGCAGTATTTT.